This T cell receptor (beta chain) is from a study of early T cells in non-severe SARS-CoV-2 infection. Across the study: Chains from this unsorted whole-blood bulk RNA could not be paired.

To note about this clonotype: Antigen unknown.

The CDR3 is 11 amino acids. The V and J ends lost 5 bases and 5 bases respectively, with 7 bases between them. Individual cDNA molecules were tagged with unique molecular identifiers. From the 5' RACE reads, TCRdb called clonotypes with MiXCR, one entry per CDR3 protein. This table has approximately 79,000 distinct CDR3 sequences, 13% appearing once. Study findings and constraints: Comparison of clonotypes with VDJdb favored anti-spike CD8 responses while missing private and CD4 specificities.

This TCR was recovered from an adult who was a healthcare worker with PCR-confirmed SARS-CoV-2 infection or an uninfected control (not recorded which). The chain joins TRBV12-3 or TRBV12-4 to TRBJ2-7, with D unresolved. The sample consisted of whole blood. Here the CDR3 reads CASSQFHEQYF. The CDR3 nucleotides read TGTGCCAGCAGTCAGTTCCACGAGCAGTACTTC.